This T cell receptor beta chain was documented in a study of glioma-infiltrating T cells after dendritic cell vaccination. Overall study: Between 2003 and 2012, patients got autologous tumor lysate-pulsed dendritic cell vaccines. Study results and caveats: No direct clonality-survival link was found; a diverse polyclonal response may matter.

About this clone: As yet, its antigen is unknown.

TCRB CDR3 was amplified from 2 ug genomic DNA or less. The PCR used 60 V beta and 13 J beta primers. Some clones are missing from TCRdb's copy, which holds only in-frame ones; the method was immunoSEQ multiplex PCR. Of approximately 85,000 clones in the sample, approximately 81% were seen once. Time point: after dendritic cell vaccination, including at tumor progression/relapse. V lost 3 bases and J lost 0, with 15 bases in between. The CDR3 runs 16 residues. The germline CDR1 and CDR2 sequences are SGHKS and YYEKEE (reference sequence). The sample here was blood, taken after dendritic cell vaccination. This TCR came from a human donor with glioblastoma. This chain links TRBV5-5 with TRBJ1-1; D uncertain. Here the CDR3 DNA reads TGTGCCAGCAGCTCAGGCCGCCGTCAAATGAACACTGAAGCTTTCTTT. Amino acid sequence: CASSSGRRQMNTEAFF. Full variable domain (outside the CDR3, taken from reference TRBV5-5 and TRBJ1-1): DAGVTQSPTHLIKTRGQQVTLRCSPISGHKSVSWYQQVLGQGPQFIFQYYEKEERGRGNFPDRFSARQFPNYSSELNVNALLLGDSALYLCASSSGRRQMNTEAFFGQGTRLTVV.